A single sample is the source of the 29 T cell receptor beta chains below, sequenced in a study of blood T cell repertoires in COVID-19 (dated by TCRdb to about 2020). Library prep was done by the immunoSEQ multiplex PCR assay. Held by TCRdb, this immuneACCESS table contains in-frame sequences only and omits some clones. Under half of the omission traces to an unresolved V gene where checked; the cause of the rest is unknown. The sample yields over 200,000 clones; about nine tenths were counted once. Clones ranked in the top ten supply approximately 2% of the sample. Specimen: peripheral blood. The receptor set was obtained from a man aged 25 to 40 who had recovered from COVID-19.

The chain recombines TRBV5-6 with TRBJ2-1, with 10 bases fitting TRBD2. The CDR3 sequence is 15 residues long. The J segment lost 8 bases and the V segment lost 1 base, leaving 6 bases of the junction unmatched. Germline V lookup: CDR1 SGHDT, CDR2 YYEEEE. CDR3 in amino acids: CASSLKRGGFDEQFF. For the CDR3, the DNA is TGTGCCAGCAGCTTGAAGCGGGGGGGCTTCGATGAGCAGTTCTTC.

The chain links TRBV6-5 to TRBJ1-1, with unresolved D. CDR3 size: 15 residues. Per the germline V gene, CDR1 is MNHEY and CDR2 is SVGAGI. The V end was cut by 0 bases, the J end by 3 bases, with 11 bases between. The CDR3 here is CASSYSSLRDTEAFF. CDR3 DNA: TGTGCCAGCAGTTACTCGTCACTACGGGACACTGAAGCTTTCTTT.

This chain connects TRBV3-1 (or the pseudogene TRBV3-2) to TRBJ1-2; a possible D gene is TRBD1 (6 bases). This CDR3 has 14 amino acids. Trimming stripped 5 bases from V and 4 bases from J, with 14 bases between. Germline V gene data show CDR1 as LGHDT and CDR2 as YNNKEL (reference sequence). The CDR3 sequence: CASSYEDRPYGYTF. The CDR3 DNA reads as TGTGCCAGCAGCTACGAGGACAGACCCTATGGCTACACCTTC.

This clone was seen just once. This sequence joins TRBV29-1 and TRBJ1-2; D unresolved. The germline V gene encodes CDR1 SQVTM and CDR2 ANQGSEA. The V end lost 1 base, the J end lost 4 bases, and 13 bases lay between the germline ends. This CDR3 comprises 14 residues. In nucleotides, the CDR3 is TGCAGCGTTGAAGGACGAGACACCACCTATGGCTACACCTTC. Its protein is CSVEGRDTTYGYTF.

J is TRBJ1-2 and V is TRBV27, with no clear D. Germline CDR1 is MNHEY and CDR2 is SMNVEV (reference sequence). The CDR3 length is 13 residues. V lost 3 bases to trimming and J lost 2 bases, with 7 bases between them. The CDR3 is CASSFQNNYGYTF. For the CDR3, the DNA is TGTGCCAGCAGTTTCCAGAACAACTATGGCTACACCTTC.

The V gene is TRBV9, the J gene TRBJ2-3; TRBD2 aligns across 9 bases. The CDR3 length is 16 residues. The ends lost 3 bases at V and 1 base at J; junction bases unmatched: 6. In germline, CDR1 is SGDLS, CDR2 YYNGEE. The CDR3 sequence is CASSETPSGGTDTQYF. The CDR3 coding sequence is TGTGCCAGCAGCGAAACCCCTAGCGGGGGCACAGATACGCAGTATTTT.

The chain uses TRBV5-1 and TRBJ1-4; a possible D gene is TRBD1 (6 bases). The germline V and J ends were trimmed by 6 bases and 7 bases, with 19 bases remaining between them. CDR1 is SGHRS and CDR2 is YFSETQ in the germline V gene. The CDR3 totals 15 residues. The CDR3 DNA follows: TGCGCCAGCAAAACTTTGGGGGCGACCCCTGAAAAACTGTTTTTT. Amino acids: CASKTLGATPEKLFF.

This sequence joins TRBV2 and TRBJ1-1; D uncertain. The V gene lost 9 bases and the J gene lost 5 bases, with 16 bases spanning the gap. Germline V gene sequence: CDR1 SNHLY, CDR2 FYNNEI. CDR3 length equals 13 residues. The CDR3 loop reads CARRRRVGTEAFF. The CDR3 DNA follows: TGTGCCAGGAGGAGGAGAGTTGGGACTGAAGCTTTCTTT. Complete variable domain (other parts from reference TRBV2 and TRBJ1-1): EPEVTQTPSHQVTQMGQEVILRCVPISNHLYFYWYRQILGQKVEFLVSFYNNEISEKSEIFDDQFSVERPDGSNFTLKIRSTKLEDSAMYFCARRRRVGTEAFFGQGTRLTVV.

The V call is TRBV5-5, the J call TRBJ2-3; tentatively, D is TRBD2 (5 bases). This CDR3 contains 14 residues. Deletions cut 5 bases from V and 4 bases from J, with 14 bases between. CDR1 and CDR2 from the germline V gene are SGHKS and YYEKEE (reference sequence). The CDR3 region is CASSLQWGADTQYF. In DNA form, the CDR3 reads TGTGCCAGCAGTTTACAGTGGGGAGCAGATACGCAGTATTTT. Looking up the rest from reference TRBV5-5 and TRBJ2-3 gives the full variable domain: DAGVTQSPTHLIKTRGQQVTLRCSPISGHKSVSWYQQVLGQGPQFIFQYYEKEERGRGNFPDRFSARQFPNYSSELNVNALLLGDSALYLCASSLQWGADTQYFGPGTRLTVL.

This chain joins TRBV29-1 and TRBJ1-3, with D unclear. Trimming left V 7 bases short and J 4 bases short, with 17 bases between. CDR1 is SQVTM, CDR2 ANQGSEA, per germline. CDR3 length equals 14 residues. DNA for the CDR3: TGCAGCGGGAAATCCTCCTCGGGAGGAAACACCATATATTTT. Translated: CSGKSSSGGNTIYF.

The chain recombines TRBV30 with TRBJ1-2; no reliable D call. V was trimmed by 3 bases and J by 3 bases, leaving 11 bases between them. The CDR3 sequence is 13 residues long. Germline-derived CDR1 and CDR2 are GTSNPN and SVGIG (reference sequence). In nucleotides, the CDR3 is TGTGCCTGGAGAGAGGGCCGCCACTATGGCTACACCTTC. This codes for CAWREGRHYGYTF.

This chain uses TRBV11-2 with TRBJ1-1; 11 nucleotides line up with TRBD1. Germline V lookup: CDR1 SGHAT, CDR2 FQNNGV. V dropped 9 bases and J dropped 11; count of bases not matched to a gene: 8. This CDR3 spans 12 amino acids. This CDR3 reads CASIGQGAAAFF. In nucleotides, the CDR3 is TGTGCCAGTATCGGACAGGGGGCGGCGGCTTTCTTT.

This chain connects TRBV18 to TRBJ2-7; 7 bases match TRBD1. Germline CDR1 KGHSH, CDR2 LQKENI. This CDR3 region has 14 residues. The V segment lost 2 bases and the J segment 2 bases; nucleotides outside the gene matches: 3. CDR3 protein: CASSPTGATYEQYF. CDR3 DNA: TGTGCCAGCTCACCAACAGGGGCAACCTACGAGCAGTACTTC.

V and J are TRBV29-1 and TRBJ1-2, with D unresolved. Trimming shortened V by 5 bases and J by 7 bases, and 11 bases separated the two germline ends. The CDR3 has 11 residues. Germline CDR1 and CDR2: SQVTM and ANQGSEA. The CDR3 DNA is TGCAGCGTTATTCAGCGTGGTGGCTACACCTTC. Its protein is CSVIQRGGYTF. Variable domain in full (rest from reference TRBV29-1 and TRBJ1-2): SAVISQKPSRDICQRGTSLTIQCQVDSQVTMMFWYRQQPGQSLTLIATANQGSEATYESGFVIDKFPISRPNLTFSTLTVSNMSPEDSSIYLCSVIQRGGYTFGSGTRLTVV.

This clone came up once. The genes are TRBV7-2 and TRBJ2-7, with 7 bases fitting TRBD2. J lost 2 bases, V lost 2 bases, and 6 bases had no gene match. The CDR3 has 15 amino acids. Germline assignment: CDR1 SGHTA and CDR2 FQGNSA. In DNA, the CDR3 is TGTGCCAGCAGCTTAATGGGGAGGGGTACCTACGAGCAGTACTTC. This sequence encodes CASSLMGRGTYEQYF.

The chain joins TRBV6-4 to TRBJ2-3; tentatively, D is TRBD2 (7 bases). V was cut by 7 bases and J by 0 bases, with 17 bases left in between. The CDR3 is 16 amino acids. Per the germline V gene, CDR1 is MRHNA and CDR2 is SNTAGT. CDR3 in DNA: TGTGCCAGCAACCCCGGGGGGCACCTTAGCACAGATACGCAGTATTTT. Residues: CASNPGGHLSTDTQYF.

CDR3 in amino acids: CASSFLQGTNEKLFF. The CDR3 DNA sequence: TGTGCCAGCAGCTTCCTTCAGGGGACTAATGAAAAACTGTTTTTT. The chain recombines TRBV5-4 with TRBJ1-4; D is perhaps TRBD1 (6 bases). Trimming took 2 bases from V and 2 from J, leaving 10 bases between them. Germline V gene lookup returns CDR1 SGHNT and CDR2 YYREEE (reference sequence). The CDR3 has 15 residues.

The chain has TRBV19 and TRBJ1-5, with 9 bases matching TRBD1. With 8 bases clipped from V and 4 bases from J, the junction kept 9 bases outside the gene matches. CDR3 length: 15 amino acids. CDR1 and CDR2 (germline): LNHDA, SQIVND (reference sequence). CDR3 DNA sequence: TGTGCCAGTTGGGACAGGGTTGTGGGGAATCAGCCCCAGCATTTT. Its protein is CASWDRVVGNQPQHF.

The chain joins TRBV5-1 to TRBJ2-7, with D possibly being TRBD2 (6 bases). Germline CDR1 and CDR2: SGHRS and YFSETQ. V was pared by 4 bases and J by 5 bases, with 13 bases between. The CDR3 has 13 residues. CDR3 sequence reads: CASSAGGAHEQYF. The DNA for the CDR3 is TGCGCCAGCAGCGCCGGAGGGGCCCACGAGCAGTACTTC.

CDR3 loop: CASSIPQGYYGYTF. CDR3 nucleotides: TGTGCCAGTAGTATTCCTCAGGGATACTATGGCTACACCTTC. The chain recombines TRBV19 with TRBJ1-2; D may be TRBD1 (5 bases). Germline lookup yields CDR1 LNHDA and CDR2 SQIVND (reference sequence). This CDR3 has 14 amino acids. Trimming took off 3 bases at V and 3 bases at J, with 11 bases between the two ends.

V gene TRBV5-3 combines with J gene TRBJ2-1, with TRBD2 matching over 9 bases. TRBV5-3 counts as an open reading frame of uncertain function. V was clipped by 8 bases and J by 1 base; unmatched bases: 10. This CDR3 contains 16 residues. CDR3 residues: CASQLPSGGSYNEQFF. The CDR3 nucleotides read TGTGCCAGCCAGTTGCCCAGCGGGGGGTCCTACAATGAGCAGTTCTTC.

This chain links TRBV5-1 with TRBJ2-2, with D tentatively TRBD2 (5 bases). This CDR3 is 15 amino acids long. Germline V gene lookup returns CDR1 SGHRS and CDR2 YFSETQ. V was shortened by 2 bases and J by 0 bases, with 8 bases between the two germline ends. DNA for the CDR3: TGCGCCAGCAGCTTAGGGAGATCGAACACCGGGGAGCTGTTTTTT. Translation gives CASSLGRSNTGELFF.

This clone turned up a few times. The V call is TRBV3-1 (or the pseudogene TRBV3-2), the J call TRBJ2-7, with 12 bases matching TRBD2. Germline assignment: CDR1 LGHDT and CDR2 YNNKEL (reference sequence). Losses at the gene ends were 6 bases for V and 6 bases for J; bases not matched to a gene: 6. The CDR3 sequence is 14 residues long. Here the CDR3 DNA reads TGTGCCAGCAGTCCCTCTAGCGGGGGGGGCGAGCAGTACTTC. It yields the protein CASSPSSGGGEQYF.

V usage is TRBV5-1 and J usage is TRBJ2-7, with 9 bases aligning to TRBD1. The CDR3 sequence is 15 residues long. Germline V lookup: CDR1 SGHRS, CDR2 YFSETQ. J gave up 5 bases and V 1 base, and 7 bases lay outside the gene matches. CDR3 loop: CASSLWGQGADEQYF. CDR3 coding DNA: TGCGCCAGCAGCTTGTGGGGACAGGGAGCGGACGAGCAGTACTTC. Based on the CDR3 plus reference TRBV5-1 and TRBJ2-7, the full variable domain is KAGVTQTPRYLIKTRGQQVTLSCSPISGHRSVSWYQQTPGQGLQFLFEYFSETQRNKGNFPGRFSGRQFSNSRSEMNVSTLELGDSALYLCASSLWGQGADEQYFGPGTRLTVT.

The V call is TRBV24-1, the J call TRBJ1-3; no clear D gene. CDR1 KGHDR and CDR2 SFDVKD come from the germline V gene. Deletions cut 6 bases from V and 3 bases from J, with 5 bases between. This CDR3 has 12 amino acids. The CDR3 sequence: CATSRDGNTIYF. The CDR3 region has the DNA TGTGCCACCAGTCGGGATGGAAACACCATATATTTT.

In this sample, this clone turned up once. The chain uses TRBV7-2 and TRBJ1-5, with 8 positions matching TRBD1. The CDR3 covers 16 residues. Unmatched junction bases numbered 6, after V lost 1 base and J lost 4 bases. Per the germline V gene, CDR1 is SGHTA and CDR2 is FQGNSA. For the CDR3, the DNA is TGTGCCAGCAGCTTAGGGACAGGGAGTGGGAATCAGCCCCAGCATTTT. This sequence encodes CASSLGTGSGNQPQHF. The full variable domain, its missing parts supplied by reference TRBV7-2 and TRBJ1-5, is GAGVSQSPSNKVTEKGKDVELRCDPISGHTALYWYRQSLGQGLEFLIYFQGNSAPDKSGLPSDRFSAERTGGSVSTLTIQRTQQEDSAVYLCASSLGTGSGNQPQHFGDGTRLSIL.

CDR3 amino acids: CASTPWGVSNQPQHF. DNA for the CDR3: TGTGCCAGCACCCCCTGGGGGGTTAGCAATCAGCCCCAGCATTTT. The genes are TRBV5-8 and TRBJ1-5; D perhaps matches TRBD1 (5 bases). Per the germline V gene, CDR1 is SGHTS and CDR2 is YDEGEE. Trimming stripped 6 bases from V and 0 bases from J, with 13 bases between. The CDR3 runs to 15 residues.

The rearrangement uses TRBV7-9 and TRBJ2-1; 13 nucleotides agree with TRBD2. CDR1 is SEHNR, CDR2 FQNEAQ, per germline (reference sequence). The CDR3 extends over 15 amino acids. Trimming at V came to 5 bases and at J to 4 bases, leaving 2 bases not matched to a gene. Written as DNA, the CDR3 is TGTGCCAGCAGCGCGGGACTAGCGGGGTACAATGAGCAGTTCTTC. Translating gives CASSAGLAGYNEQFF.

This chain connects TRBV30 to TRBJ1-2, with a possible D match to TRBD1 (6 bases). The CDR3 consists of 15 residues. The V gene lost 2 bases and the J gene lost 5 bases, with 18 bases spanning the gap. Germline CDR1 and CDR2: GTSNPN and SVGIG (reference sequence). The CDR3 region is CAWSRGGPTTYGYTF. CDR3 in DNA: TGTGCCTGGAGTAGGGGGGGGCCCACCACATATGGCTACACCTTC.